The following is a TCR beta chain sequence with its context. Its antigen remains unknown. V was cut by 6 bases and J by 2 bases, with 11 bases left in between. CDR3 length: 13 residues. Germline assignment: CDR1 MNHNS and CDR2 SASEGT. Measured with immunoSEQ multiplex PCR; TCRdb has only the in-frame clones, and not every one. The repertoire holds 95,000 to 110,000 clones, with more than 85% as singletons. The entry originates in a study of OX40 agonist ivuxolimab in advanced cancers. Study overall: Ivuxolimab, which is an agonistic anti-OX40 (CD134) antibody, was administered to the patients. A diagnosis of hepatocellular carcinoma, melanoma, renal cell or head and neck cancer was present in dose-escalation patients.

Researchers took blood at baseline, on cycle 4 day 1, and on cycle 7 day 1. Findings of the study overall: Some of the lowest clonal expansion was seen in partial responders at 0.1-3.0 mg/kg.

This rearrangement joins TRBV6-1 to TRBJ2-7, with a tentative D call TRBD2 (5 bases). This material consisted of CD4+ or CD8+ T cells sorted from blood, taken in a trial of the OX40 agonist ivuxolimab. The sequence was obtained from an adult with an advanced solid tumor such as melanoma, head and neck, liver or kidney cancer. In DNA, the CDR3 is TGTGCCAGCAGCGGGGTTAGGACCTACGAGCAGTACTTC. It encodes CASSGVRTYEQYF.